These 6 T cell receptor beta chains share one sample of origin, sequenced in a study of T-cell reconstitution after alpha-beta-depleted transplantation in children. The TCRbeta library was prepared with unique molecular identifiers. TCRdb reprocessed the PCR reads via MiXCR and lists one record per CDR3 protein. This sample has 150,000 to 200,000 distinct CDR3 sequences, with around 5.9% found just once. Here the sequenced sample was PBMCs, taken before TCRalphabeta/CD19-depleted stem cell transplant. These receptors all come from a girl under three years old with combined immunodeficiency, due to receive a stem cell transplant.

This clonotype has ten or more counts. The V call is TRBV20-1, the J call TRBJ2-7, with no clear D. The germline gives CDR1 DFQATT, CDR2 SNEGSKA (reference sequence). The ends were cut back, 2 bases at V and 3 bases at J, with 23 bases in the middle. The CDR3 has 17 amino acids. CDR3 in amino acids: CSARNDIGQAIDYEQYF. The DNA for the CDR3 is TGCAGTGCTAGAAATGATATCGGGCAGGCCATCGACTACGAGCAGTACTTC.

This clonotype occurred many times. V and J are TRBV3-1 and TRBJ2-7; the D gene is possibly TRBD2 (5 bases). The CDR3 extends over 15 amino acids. Germline loops: CDR1 LGHDT, CDR2 YNNKEL (reference sequence). V lost 0 bases to trimming and J lost 3 bases, with 12 bases between them. The CDR3, as DNA: TGTGCCAGCAGCCAAGAAGGAGGCCCTTTCTACGAGCAGTACTTC. As protein: CASSQEGGPFYEQYF.

This clonotype was detected ten times or more. The genes are TRBV7-9 and TRBJ2-5; 8 nucleotides align to TRBD2. The V gene end was trimmed by 5 bases and the J gene end by 5 bases; junction bases not matched to a gene: 7. The CDR3 totals 14 residues. Germline CDR1 reads SEHNR; CDR2 reads FQNEAQ (reference sequence). CDR3 sequence: CASSGLAAPETQYF. CDR3 sequence (DNA): TGTGCCAGCAGCGGACTAGCAGCACCCGAGACCCAGTACTTC. Drawing the rest from reference TRBV7-9 and TRBJ2-5, the complete variable domain is DTGVSQNPRHKITKRGQNVTFRCDPISEHNRLYWYRQTLGQGPEFLTYFQNEAQLEKSRLLSDRFSAERPKGSFSTLEIQRTEQGDSAMYLCASSGLAAPETQYFGPGTRLLVL.

This clonotype appeared many times. This chain links TRBV12-3 or TRBV12-4 with TRBJ2-1; TRBD2 is a possible D gene (5 bases). The V and J ends lost 5 bases and 9 bases respectively, with 11 bases between them. The CDR3 sequence is 12 residues long. The DNA for the CDR3 is TGTGCCAGCAGTCCAATAGAGGGTGAGCAGTTCTTC. This codes for CASSPIEGEQFF.

This clonotype appeared many times. The chain employs TRBV28 and TRBJ2-7, with unresolved D. The V end lost 6 bases, the J end lost 2 bases, and 14 bases lay between the germline ends. Germline loops: CDR1 MDHEN, CDR2 SYDVKM. The CDR3 length is 14 residues. The CDR3 is CASSPAVSPYEQYF. The CDR3 DNA reads as TGTGCCAGCAGCCCCGCGGTATCCCCCTACGAGCAGTACTTC.

This clonotype has at least ten counts. The junction does not match germline at one end; this may be a read error. This chain links TRBV12-3 or TRBV12-4 with TRBJ2-1, with D possibly being TRBD2 (6 bases). The CDR3 spans 14 residues. CDR3 amino acids: CASSIRDSHNEQFF. In DNA, the CDR3 is TGTGCCAGCAGTATCCGGGACTCCCACAATGAGCAGTTCTTC.